Described below is a single TCR beta chain sequence and its context. The data are from a study of T cell changes during pregnancy in multiple sclerosis. Clones were sequenced by immunoSEQ multiplex PCR, and TCRdb holds only the in-frame ones, with some missing. This table holds under 70,000 clones, roughly nine tenths found once. J gave up 4 bases and V 6 bases, and 3 bases lay outside the gene matches. The CDR3 is 14 amino acids. CDR1 is MRHNA and CDR2 is SNTAGT in the germline V gene. The sequence was obtained from a female donor with multiple sclerosis, enrolled in a pregnancy study. The chain couples TRBV6-4 to TRBJ2-3; 11 nucleotides align to TRBD2. The specimen was CD4+ T cells from peripheral blood mononuclear cells, collected in the first trimester of pregnancy. CDR3 DNA sequence: TGTGCCAGCAGATTGACTAGCGGGGCAGATACGCAGTATTTT. This codes for CASRLTSGADTQYF.